This entry lists 5 T cell receptor beta chains sequenced from one sample in a study of cytomegalovirus exposure and HLA in healthy donors. The primer mix had 60 Vbeta and 13 Jbeta primers. Measured with immunoSEQ multiplex PCR; TCRdb has only the in-frame clones, and not every one. The table shows around 200,000 clones, with around 70% occurring only once. The specimen was PBMCs. The receptor source for this set is a male donor in good health and CMV-seronegative.

This chain joins TRBV7-6 and TRBJ1-4, with D possibly being TRBD1 (6 bases). This CDR3 spans 15 amino acids. Germline V gene sequence: CDR1 SGHVS, CDR2 FNYEAQ. V lost 5 bases and J 7 bases, leaving 17 bases between the germline ends. CDR3 sequence reads: CASSASGGRREKLFF. The CDR3 bases are TGTGCCAGCAGCGCCTCCGGGGGGCGCCGTGAAAAACTGTTTTTT.

This rearrangement joins TRBV27 to TRBJ1-5, with 9 bases identical to TRBD1. The junction had 0 bases not matched to a gene; V was cut back by 0 bases and J by 0 bases. The CDR3 contains 16 residues. The V gene's germline CDR1 is MNHEY and CDR2 SMNVEV (reference sequence). The CDR3 DNA reads TGTGCCAGCAGTTTATCGGGACAGGGTAGCAATCAGCCCCAGCATTTT. Amino acids: CASSLSGQGSNQPQHF.

The chain is built from TRBV6-1 and TRBJ1-2, with TRBD1 as a possible D gene (5 bases). The CDR3 covers 13 residues. V lost 3 bases to trimming and J lost 4 bases, with 9 bases between them. Germline loops: CDR1 MNHNS, CDR2 SASEGT. CDR3 sequence: CASSDQGTYGYTF. CDR3 sequence (DNA): TGTGCCAGCAGTGACCAGGGTACCTATGGCTACACCTTC.

The rearrangement joins TRBV11-2 to TRBJ1-2, with a possible D match to TRBD1 (5 bases). CDR3 length: 14 residues. V was pared by 1 base and J by 1 base, with 7 bases between. Looked up from germline, CDR1 is SGHAT and CDR2 is FQNNGV. This CDR3 is CASSLGGVNYGYTF. DNA for the CDR3: TGTGCCAGCAGCTTAGGGGGGGTTAACTATGGCTACACCTTC.

The genes are TRBV11-3 and TRBJ1-1; no definite D call. The CDR3 totals 13 residues. The V gene lost 0 bases and the J gene lost 5 bases, with 7 bases spanning the gap. CDR1 and CDR2 from the germline V gene are SGHNT and YENEEA. CDR3 bases: TGTGCCAGCAGCTTAGAAGTGAGAACTGAAGCTTTCTTT. Amino acid sequence: CASSLEVRTEAFF. The full variable domain, rest sourced from reference TRBV11-3 and TRBJ1-1, is EAGVVQSPRYKIIEKKQPVAFWCNPISGHNTLYWYLQNLGQGPELLIRYENEEAVDDSQLPKDRFSAERLKGVDSTLKIQPAELGDSAVYLCASSLEVRTEAFFGQGTRLTVV.